The following is a TCR beta chain sequence with its context. What it recognizes is unknown. The sample belongs to a study of T cell repertoires in cytomegalovirus infection. Study-level information: An indication of both CMV infection and matching HLA type came from public TCR beta signatures. Overall study findings and caveats: The response measured ex vivo was dominated by TCR beta clonotypes (HLA-C-restricted and CMV-specific). Totalled public TCR beta family frequency picked out people who carried CMV plus the relevant HLA.

The CDR3 totals 11 residues. Trimming took 7 bases from V and 4 from J, leaving 10 bases between them. CDR1 is SQVTM, CDR2 ANQGSEA, per germline. TCRdb independently ran MiXCR on the reads; one entry per CDR3 protein. The table has fewer than 700,000 distinct CDR3 sequences, more than 20% seen once; the top ten hold approximately 8%. Sequencing used CD8+ T cells from PBMCs. The rearrangement links TRBV29-1 to TRBJ1-1, with a tentative D call TRBD1 (5 bases). This receptor was taken from a human donor in good health (CMV status not recorded). Some clones in this sample may be carry-over from other donors' samples. Written as DNA, the CDR3 is TGCAGCGGGTGGGGGGGCACTGAAGCTTTCTTT. Encoded protein: CSGWGGTEAFF.